This T cell receptor (beta chain) is drawn from a study of naive and memory T cell subsets. The beta constant-region primer was an equimolar mix of two oligonucleotides covering TRBC1 and TRBC2. MiXCR, applied by TCRdb to the UMI-ligation and nested PCR reads, yields one record per CDR3 protein. The sample yields 120,000 to 150,000 distinct CDR3 sequences, approximately 17% seen once. The CDR3 has 14 residues. The V and J ends lost 6 bases and 7 bases respectively, with 21 bases between them. Germline V lookup: CDR1 DFQATT, CDR2 SNEGSKA (reference sequence). This chain connects TRBV20-1 to TRBJ1-1, with D maybe TRBD1 (5 bases). The source is a human donor in good health. Sequencing was performed on naive CD4+ T cells from blood. CDR3 loop: CSALLARASLEAFF. CDR3 coding DNA: TGCAGTGCGCTGCTAGCCAGGGCTTCACTTGAAGCTTTCTTT.